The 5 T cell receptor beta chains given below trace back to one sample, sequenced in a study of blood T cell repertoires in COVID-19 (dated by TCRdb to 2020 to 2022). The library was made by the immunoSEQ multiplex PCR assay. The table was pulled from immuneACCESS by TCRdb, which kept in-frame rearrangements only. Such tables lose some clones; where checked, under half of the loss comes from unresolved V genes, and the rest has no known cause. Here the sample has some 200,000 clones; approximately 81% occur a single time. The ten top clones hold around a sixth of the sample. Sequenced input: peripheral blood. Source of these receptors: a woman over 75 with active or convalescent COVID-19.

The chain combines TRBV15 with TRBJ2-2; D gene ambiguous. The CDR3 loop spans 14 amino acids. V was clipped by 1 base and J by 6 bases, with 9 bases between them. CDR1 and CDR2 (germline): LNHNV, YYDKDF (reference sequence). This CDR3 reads CATSRAQTAGELFF. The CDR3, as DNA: TGTGCCACCAGCAGAGCGCAAACTGCCGGGGAGCTGTTTTTT.

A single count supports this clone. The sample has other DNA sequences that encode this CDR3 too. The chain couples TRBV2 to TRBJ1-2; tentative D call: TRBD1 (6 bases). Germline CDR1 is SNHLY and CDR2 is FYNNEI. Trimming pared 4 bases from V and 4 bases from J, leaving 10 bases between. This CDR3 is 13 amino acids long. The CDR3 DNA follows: TGTGCCAGCAGTGTTACAGGGATCTATGGCTACACCTTC. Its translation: CASSVTGIYGYTF.

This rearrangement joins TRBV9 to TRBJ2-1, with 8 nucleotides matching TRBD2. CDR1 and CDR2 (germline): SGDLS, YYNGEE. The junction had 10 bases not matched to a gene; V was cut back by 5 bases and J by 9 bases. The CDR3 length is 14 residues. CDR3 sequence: CASSKTGTSVEQFF. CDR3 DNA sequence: TGTGCCAGCAGTAAAACCGGGACTAGTGTTGAGCAGTTCTTC.

The CDR3 loop is CASSSGLAGGGGELFF. In DNA, the CDR3 is TGTGCCAGCAGCTCGGGACTAGCGGGGGGCGGCGGGGAGCTGTTTTTT. This chain links TRBV11-2 with TRBJ2-2; TRBD2 matches at 15 bases. Germline loops: CDR1 SGHAT, CDR2 FQNNGV. With 4 bases clipped from V and 7 bases from J, the junction kept 4 bases outside the gene matches. CDR3 length: 16 residues.

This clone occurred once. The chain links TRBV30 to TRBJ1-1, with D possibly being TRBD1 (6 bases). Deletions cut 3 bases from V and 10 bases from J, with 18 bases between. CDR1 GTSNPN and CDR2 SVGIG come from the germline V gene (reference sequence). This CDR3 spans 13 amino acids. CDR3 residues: CAWREQGTMRAFF. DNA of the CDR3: TGTGCCTGGAGGGAGCAGGGGACTATGAGAGCTTTCTTT.